This T cell receptor beta chain appears in the sequencing data of a study of blood T cell repertoires in COVID-19. Study overall: The origin of the acute and convalescent COVID-19 samples was the United States, Italy and Spain. T cells, B-cell-depleted T cells, or PBMCs supplied cDNA or gDNA.

Authors' data handling: The authors estimated nucleated cell counts from reference gene primer amplification. Repertoires were generated with immunoSEQ multiplex PCR, while TCRdb's copy carries only in-frame clones and drops some. V and J calls and clone size are copied from that table; D and trimming were computed from the DNA. The table lists 140,000 or so clones, approximately 80% of them singletons. V shed 9 bases and J shed 0 bases, with 19 bases lying between them. Germline CDR1 reads SNHLY; CDR2 reads FYNNEI. The CDR3 is 16 residues long. The TCR originated in a woman aged 80 or over with acute or convalescent COVID-19. The chain combines TRBV2 with TRBJ2-3; tentatively, D is TRBD2 (6 bases). Material for sequencing was peripheral blood. Here the CDR3 reads CARSSGLHTSTDTQYF. The CDR3 coding sequence is TGTGCCAGGAGTAGCGGACTCCATACTAGCACAGATACGCAGTATTTT.